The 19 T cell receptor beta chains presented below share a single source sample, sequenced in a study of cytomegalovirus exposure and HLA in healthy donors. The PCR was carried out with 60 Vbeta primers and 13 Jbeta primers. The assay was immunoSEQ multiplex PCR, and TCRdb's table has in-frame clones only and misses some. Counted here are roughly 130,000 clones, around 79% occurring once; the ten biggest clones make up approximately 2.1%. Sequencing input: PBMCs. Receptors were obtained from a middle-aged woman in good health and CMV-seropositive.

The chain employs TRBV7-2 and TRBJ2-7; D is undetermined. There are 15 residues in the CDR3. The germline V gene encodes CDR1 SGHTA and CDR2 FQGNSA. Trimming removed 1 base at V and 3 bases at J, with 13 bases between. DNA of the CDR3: TGTGCCAGCAGCTTAGGAAATGGGCTCAACTACGAGCAGTACTTC. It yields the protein CASSLGNGLNYEQYF.

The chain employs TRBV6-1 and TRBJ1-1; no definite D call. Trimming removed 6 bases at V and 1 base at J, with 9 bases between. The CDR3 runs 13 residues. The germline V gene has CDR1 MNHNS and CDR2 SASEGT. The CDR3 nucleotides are TGTGCCAGCAGACGTACAGAGAACACTGAAGCTTTCTTT. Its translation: CASRRTENTEAFF.

The DNA for the CDR3 is TGCGCCAGCAGCGACACGACTAGGCGAGAAGAGACCCAGTACTTC. It is translated as CASSDTTRREETQYF. The J gene is TRBJ2-5, the V gene TRBV5-1; tentative D call: TRBD2 (6 bases). Germline lookup yields CDR1 SGHRS and CDR2 YFSETQ. This CDR3 has 15 amino acids. Between the trimmed V and J ends, which lost 4 bases and 3 bases, there was a span of 16 bases.

Here the CDR3 reads CSVVLRGGRSPDTQYF. The CDR3 DNA is TGCAGCGTTGTTCTTCGGGGAGGGAGAAGTCCCGATACGCAGTATTTT. The gene calls are TRBV29-1 and TRBJ2-3, with 7 bases fitting TRBD2. V shed 4 bases and J 6 bases; nucleotides not matched to a gene: 16. The CDR3 totals 16 residues. Germline V gene sequence: CDR1 SQVTM, CDR2 ANQGSEA.

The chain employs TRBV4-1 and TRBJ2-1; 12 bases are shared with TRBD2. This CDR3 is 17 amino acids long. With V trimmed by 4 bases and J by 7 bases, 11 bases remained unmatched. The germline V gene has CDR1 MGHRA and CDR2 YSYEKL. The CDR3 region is CASSLSNLAGGRNEQFF. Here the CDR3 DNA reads TGCGCCAGCAGCCTCTCTAACCTAGCGGGGGGGAGAAATGAGCAGTTCTTC.

CDR3 in DNA: TGTGCCAGCAGTTTTGGGGTGACAGGCGAGCAGTACTTC. It yields the protein CASSFGVTGEQYF. The chain carries TRBV28 and TRBJ2-7; D may be TRBD1 (6 bases). Trimming took 3 bases from V and 6 from J, leaving 12 bases between them. The CDR3 consists of 13 residues. Germline V gene data show CDR1 as MDHEN and CDR2 as SYDVKM.

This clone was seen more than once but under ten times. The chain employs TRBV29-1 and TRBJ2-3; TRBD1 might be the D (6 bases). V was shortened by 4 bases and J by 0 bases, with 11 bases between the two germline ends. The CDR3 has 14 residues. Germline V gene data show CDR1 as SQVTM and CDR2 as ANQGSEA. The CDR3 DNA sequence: TGCAGCGTTGCCACAGGGTCCAGCACAGATACGCAGTATTTT. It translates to CSVATGSSTDTQYF.

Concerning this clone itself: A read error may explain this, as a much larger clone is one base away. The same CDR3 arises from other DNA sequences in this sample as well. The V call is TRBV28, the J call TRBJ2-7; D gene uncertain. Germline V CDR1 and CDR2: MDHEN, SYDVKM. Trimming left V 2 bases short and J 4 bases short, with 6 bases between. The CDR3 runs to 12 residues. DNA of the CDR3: TGTGCCAGCAGTTTAGCCGGGTACGAGCAGTACTTC. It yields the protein CASSLAGYEQYF.

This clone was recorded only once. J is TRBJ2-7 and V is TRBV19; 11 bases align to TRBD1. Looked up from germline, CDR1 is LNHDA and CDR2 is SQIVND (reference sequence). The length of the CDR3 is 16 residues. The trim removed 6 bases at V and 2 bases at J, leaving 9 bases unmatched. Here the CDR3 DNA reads TGTGCCAGTAGCCCCCCGGACAGGGGGCCACCCTACGAGCAGTACTTC. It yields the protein CASSPPDRGPPYEQYF.

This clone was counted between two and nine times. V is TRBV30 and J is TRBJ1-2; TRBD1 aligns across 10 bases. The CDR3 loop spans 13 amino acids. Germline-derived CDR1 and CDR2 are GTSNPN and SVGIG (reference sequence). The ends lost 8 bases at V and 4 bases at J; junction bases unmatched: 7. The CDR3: CALRWDRGYGYTF. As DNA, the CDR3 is TGTGCCCTGAGGTGGGACAGGGGCTATGGCTACACCTTC.

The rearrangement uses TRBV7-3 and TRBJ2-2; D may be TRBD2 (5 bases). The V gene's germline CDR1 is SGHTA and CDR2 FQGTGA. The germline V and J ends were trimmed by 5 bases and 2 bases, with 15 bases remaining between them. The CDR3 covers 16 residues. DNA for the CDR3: TGTGCCAGCAGCCCAACGGGTCGGGATAACACCGGGGAGCTGTTTTTT. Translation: CASSPTGRDNTGELFF.

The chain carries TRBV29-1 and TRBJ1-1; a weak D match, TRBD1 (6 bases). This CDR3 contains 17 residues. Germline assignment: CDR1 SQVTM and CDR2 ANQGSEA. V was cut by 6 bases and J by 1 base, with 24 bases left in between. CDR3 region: CSVATLVLQGGNTEAFF. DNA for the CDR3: TGCAGCGTCGCGACTCTTGTACTACAGGGTGGGAACACTGAAGCTTTCTTT. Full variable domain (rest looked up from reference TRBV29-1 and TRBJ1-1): SAVISQKPSRDICQRGTSLTIQCQVDSQVTMMFWYRQQPGQSLTLIATANQGSEATYESGFVIDKFPISRPNLTFSTLTVSNMSPEDSSIYLCSVATLVLQGGNTEAFFGQGTRLTVV.

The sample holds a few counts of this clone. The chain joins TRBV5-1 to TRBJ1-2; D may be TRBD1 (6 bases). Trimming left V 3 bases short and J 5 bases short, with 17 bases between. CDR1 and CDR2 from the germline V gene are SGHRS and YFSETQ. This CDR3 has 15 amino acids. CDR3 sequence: CASSSYGGQLYGYTF. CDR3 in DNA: TGCGCCAGCAGCTCCTACGGAGGACAGCTATATGGCTACACCTTC. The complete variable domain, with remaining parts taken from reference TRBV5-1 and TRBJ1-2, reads KAGVTQTPRYLIKTRGQQVTLSCSPISGHRSVSWYQQTPGQGLQFLFEYFSETQRNKGNFPGRFSGRQFSNSRSEMNVSTLELGDSALYLCASSSYGGQLYGYTFGSGTRLTVV.

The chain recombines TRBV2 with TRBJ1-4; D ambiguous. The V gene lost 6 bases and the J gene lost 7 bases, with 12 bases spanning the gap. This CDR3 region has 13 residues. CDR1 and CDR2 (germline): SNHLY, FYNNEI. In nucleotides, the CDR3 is TGTGCCAGCAGCGTTTGGGAGAGTGAAAAACTGTTTTTT. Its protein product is CASSVWESEKLFF.

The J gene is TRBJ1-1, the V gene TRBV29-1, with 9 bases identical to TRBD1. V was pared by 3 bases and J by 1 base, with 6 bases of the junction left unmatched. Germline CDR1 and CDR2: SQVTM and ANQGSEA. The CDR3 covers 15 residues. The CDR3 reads CSVDGTGQRNTEAFF. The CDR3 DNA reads TGCAGCGTTGATGGGACAGGGCAAAGGAACACTGAAGCTTTCTTT. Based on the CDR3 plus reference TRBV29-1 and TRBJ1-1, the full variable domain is SAVISQKPSRDICQRGTSLTIQCQVDSQVTMMFWYRQQPGQSLTLIATANQGSEATYESGFVIDKFPISRPNLTFSTLTVSNMSPEDSSIYLCSVDGTGQRNTEAFFGQGTRLTVV.

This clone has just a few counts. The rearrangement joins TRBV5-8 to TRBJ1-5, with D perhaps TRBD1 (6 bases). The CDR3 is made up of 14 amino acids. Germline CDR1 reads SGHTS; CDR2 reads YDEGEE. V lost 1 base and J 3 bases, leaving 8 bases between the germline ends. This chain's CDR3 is CASSLRQVNQPQHF. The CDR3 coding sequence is TGTGCCAGCAGCTTGAGACAGGTCAATCAGCCCCAGCATTTT. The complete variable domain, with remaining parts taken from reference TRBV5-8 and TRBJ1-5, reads EAGVTQSPTHLIKTRGQQATLRCSPISGHTSVYWYQQALGLGLQFLLWYDEGEERNRGNFPPRFSGRQFPNYSSELNVNALELEDSALYLCASSLRQVNQPQHFGDGTRLSIL.

In nucleotides, the CDR3 is TGTGCCAGCAGCCCGAGGACGGCAGAGGGCAATGAGCAGTTCTTC. It translates to CASSPRTAEGNEQFF. The chain recombines TRBV7-2 with TRBJ2-1; possible D gene TRBD2, 5 bases. Germline CDR1 SGHTA, CDR2 FQGNSA. The germline V and J ends were trimmed by 5 bases and 6 bases, with 17 bases remaining between them. This CDR3 comprises 15 residues. Combining the CDR3 with reference TRBV7-2 and TRBJ2-1 gives the whole variable domain GAGVSQSPSNKVTEKGKDVELRCDPISGHTALYWYRQSLGQGLEFLIYFQGNSAPDKSGLPSDRFSAERTGGSVSTLTIQRTQQEDSAVYLCASSPRTAEGNEQFFGPGTRLTVL.

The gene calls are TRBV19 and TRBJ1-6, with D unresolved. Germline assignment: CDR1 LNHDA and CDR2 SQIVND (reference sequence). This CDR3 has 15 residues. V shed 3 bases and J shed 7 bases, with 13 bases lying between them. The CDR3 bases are TGTGCCAGTAGTATCCGGGTCCGAAGGAATTCACCCCTCCACTTT. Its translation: CASSIRVRRNSPLHF.

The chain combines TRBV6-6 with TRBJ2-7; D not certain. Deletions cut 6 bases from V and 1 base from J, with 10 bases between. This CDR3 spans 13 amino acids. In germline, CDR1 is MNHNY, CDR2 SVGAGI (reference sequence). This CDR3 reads CASRSTPSYEQYF. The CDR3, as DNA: TGTGCCAGCAGGAGTACGCCGTCCTACGAGCAGTACTTC.